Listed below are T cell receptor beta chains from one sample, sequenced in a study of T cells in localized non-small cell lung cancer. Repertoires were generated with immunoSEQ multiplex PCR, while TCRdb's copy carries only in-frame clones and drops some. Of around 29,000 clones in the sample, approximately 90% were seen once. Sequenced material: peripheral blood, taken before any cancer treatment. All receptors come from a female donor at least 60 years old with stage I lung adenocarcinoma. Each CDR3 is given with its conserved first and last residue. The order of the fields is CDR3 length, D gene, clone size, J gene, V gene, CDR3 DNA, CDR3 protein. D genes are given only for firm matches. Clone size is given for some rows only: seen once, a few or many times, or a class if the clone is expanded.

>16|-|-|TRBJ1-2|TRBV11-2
TGTGCCAGCAGCTTATATTCTCTTAATGTGGATGGAGGCTACACCTTC
CASSLYSLNVDGGYTF
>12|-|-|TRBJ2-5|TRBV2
TGTGCCAGCAGCGACAGGTTGGAGACCCAGTACTTC
CASSDRLETQYF
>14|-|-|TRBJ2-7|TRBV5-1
TGCGCCAGCAGCTTGGGTGCAGGCCGATACGAGCAGTACTTC
CASSLGAGRYEQYF
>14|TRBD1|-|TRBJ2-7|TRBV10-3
TGTGCCATCAGTCGGACAGGGGTAGGGGACGAGCAGTACTTC
CAISRTGVGDEQYF
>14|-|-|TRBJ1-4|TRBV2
TGTGCCAGCGTATGGTCAGCAACTAATGAAAAACTGTTTTTT
CASVWSATNEKLFF
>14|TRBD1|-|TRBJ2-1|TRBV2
TGTGCCAGCAGTGATCAGGGGGCTTACAATGAGCAGTTCTTC
CASSDQGAYNEQFF
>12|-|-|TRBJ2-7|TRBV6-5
TGTGCCAGCAGTTACAACGGGTACGAGCAGTACTTC
CASSYNGYEQYF
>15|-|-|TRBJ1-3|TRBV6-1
TGTGCCAGCAGTGAATCAATCTCCTCTGGAAACACCATATATTTT
CASSESISSGNTIYF
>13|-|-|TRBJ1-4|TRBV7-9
TGTGCCAGCAGTTTTAGGGTCAATGAAAAACTGTTTTTT
CASSFRVNEKLFF
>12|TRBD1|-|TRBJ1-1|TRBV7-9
TGTGCCAGCAGCCGGACAGGCCTGGGAGCTTTCTTT
CASSRTGLGAFF
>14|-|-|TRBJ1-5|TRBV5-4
TGTGCCAGCAGTCCCGGGGGAGGGACTCAGCCCCAGCATTTT
CASSPGGGTQPQHF
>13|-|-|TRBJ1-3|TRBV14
TGTGCCAGCTCAGTCTCGGGTGGAAACACCATATATTTT
CASSVSGGNTIYF
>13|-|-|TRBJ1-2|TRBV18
TGTGCCAGCTCACCGAGCAGAGAGCTCGGCTACACCTTC
CASSPSRELGYTF
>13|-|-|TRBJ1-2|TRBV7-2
TGTGCCAGCAGCTTAGATTCAGGGTTCGGCTACACCTTC
CASSLDSGFGYTF
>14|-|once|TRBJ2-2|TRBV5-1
TGCGCCAGCAGCTTGGACTGGGTCACCGGGGAGCTGTTTTTT
CASSLDWVTGELFF
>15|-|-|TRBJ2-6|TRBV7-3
TGTGCCAGCAGCTTAGACTTCTCTGGGGCCAACGTCCTGACTTTC
CASSLDFSGANVLTF